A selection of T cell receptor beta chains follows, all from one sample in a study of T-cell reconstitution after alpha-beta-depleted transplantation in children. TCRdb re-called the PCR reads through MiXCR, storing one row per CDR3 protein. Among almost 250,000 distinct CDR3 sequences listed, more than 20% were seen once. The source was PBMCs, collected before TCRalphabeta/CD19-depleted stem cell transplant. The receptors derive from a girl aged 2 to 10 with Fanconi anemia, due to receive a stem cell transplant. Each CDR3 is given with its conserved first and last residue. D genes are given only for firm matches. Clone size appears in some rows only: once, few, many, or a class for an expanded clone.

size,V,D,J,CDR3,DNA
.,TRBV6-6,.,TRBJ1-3,CASSLAGNTIYF,TGTGCCAGCAGCCTTGCCGGAAACACCATATATTTT
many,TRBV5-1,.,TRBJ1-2,CASSLGSSYGYTF,TGCGCCAGCAGCTTGGGGTCTTCTTATGGCTACACCTTC
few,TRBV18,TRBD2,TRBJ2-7,CASSPRLAGYEQYF,TGTGCCAGCTCACCAAGACTAGCGGGCTACGAGCAGTACTTC
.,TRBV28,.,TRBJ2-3,CASSPTAGDTQYF,TGTGCCAGCAGCCCGACCGCAGGAGATACGCAGTATTTT
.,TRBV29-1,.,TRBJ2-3,CSVGTDRADTQYF,TGCAGCGTTGGTACGGACAGAGCAGATACGCAGTATTTT
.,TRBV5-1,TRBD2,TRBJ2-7,CASRAGTSGSLYEQYF,TGCGCCAGCAGGGCCGGGACTAGCGGGAGTCTCTACGAGCAGTACTTC
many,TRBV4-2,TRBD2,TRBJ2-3,CASSQDPKTSVITDTQYF,TGTGCCAGCAGCCAAGATCCCAAGACTAGCGTGATCACAGATACGCAGTATTTT
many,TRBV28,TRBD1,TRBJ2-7,CASSLSPRQGYAYEQYF,TGTGCCAGCAGTTTATCCCCCCGACAGGGCTATGCCTACGAGCAGTACTTC
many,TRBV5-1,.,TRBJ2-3,CASSPAGPNSDTQYF,TGCGCCAGCAGCCCGGCGGGTCCTAACTCAGATACGCAGTATTTT
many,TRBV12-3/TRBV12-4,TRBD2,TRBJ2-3,CASSLEEREGLSTDTQYF,TGTGCCAGCAGTTTAGAAGAGCGGGAGGGCCTAAGCACAGATACGCAGTATTTT
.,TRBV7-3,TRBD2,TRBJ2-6,CASSHPGLGLSGANVLTF,TGTGCCAGCAGCCACCCGGGACTAGGACTCTCTGGGGCCAACGTCCTGACTTTC
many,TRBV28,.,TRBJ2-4,CASSLRLAKNIQYF,TGTGCCAGCAGTTTAAGGCTAGCCAAAAACATTCAGTACTTC
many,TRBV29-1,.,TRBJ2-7,CSVAGGAYEQYF,TGCAGCGTTGCTGGGGGCGCCTACGAGCAGTACTTC
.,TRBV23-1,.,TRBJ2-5,CASSRYSLNHQETQYF,TGCGCCAGCAGCCGTTATTCCCTTAACCACCAAGAGACCCAGTACTTC
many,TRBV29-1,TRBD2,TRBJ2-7,CSVTGGFF,TGCAGCGTTACGGGAGGCTTCTTC
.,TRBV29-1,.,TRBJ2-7,CSSRQDGPYEQYF,TGCAGCTCCAGACAGGATGGCCCCTACGAGCAGTACTTC
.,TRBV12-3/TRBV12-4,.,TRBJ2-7,CASSFYAGRTYEQYF,TGTGCCAGCAGTTTCTATGCAGGGAGGACCTACGAGCAGTACTTC
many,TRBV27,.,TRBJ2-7,CASSLRESSYEQYF,TGTGCCAGCAGTCTTCGGGAGTCCTCCTACGAGCAGTACTTC
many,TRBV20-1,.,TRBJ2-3,CSALLRTDTQYF,TGCAGTGCTCTCTTACGGACAGATACGCAGTATTTT
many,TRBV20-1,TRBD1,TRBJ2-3,CSARGNRGHTDTQYF,TGCAGTGCTAGGGGCAACAGGGGGCACACAGATACGCAGTATTTT
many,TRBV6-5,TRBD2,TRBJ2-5,CASSYLLSGRASETQYF,TGTGCCAGCAGTTACCTCCTTAGCGGGAGGGCCAGTGAGACCCAGTACTTC
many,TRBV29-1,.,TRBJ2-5,CSVGARFPQETQYF,TGCAGCGTTGGGGCCAGGTTCCCCCAAGAGACCCAGTACTTC
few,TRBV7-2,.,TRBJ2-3,CASSLGITFTDTQYF,TGTGCCAGCAGCTTAGGAATTACTTTTACAGATACGCAGTATTTT
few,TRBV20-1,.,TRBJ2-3,CSASRADTQYF,TGCAGTGCTAGCAGGGCCGATACGCAGTATTTT
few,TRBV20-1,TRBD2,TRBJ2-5,CSAISGEETQYF,TGCAGTGCAATTAGCGGGGAAGAGACCCAGTACTTC
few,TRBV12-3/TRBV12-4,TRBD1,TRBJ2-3,CASCLGQLRGEGRTDTQYF,TGTGCCAGCTGCCTGGGACAGCTAAGAGGGGAAGGACGCACAGATACGCAGTATTTT
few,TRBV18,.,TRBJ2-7,CVSSPPGSNEQYF,TGTGTCAGCTCACCACCCGGATCCAACGAGCAGTACTTC
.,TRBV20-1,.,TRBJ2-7,CSTGWRNEQYF,TGCAGTACGGGCTGGCGGAACGAGCAGTACTTC
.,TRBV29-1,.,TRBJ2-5,CSVRRLVEVYETQYF,TGCAGCGTCAGGAGACTAGTGGAGGTTTATGAGACCCAGTACTTC
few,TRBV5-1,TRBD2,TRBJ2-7,CASSLGLAGRAHSSYEQYF,TGCGCCAGCAGCTTGGGACTAGCGGGACGAGCCCATAGCTCCTACGAGCAGTACTTC
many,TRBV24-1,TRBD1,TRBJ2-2,CATADRGGGNTGELFF,TGTGCCACGGCCGACAGGGGAGGAGGGAACACCGGGGAGCTGTTTTTT
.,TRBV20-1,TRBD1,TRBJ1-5,CSATGQGSNQPQHF,TGCAGTGCCACGGGACAGGGAAGCAATCAGCCCCAGCATTTT
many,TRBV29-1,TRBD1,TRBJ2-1,CSADGQGARGQFF,TGCAGCGCCGATGGACAGGGGGCGCGGGGGCAGTTCTTC
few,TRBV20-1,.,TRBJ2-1,CSAGSSSYNEQFF,TGCAGTGCAGGTTCATCTTCCTACAATGAGCAGTTCTTC
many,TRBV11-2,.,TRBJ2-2,CASSRDPHDFTNTGELFF,TGTGCCAGCAGCCGGGACCCCCACGATTTTACGAACACCGGGGAGCTGTTTTTT
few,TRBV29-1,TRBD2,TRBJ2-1,CSLLAGGNEQFF,TGCAGTCTACTAGCGGGAGGCAATGAGCAGTTCTTC
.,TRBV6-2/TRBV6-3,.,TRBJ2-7,CASRRPSGSSSYEQYF,TGTGCCAGCAGGAGGCCCTCGGGGAGCAGCTCCTACGAGCAGTACTTC
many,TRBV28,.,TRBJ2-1,CASSLGGRQFF,TGTGCCAGCAGTTTAGGGGGACGCCAGTTCTTC
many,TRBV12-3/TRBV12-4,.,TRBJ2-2,CASSLVRNTGELFF,TGTGCCAGCAGTTTAGTACGGAACACCGGGGAGCTGTTTTTT
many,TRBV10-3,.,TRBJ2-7,CAISDSRQSSYEQYF,TGTGCCATCAGTGATTCGAGACAGAGCTCCTACGAGCAGTACTTC
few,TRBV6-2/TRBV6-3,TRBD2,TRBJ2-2,CASTETSGGTGELFF,TGTGCCAGCACCGAGACTAGCGGGGGGACCGGGGAGCTGTTTTTT
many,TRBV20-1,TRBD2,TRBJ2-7,CSARPSTGGEQYF,TGCAGTGCTCGGCCGAGTACGGGGGGGGAGCAGTACTTC
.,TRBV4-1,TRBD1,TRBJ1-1,CASSRTGKNTEAFF,TGCGCCAGCAGCCGGACAGGGAAGAACACTGAAGCTTTCTTT
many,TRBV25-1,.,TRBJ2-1,CASSDRSSYNEQFF,TGTGCCAGCAGTGACCGAAGCTCCTACAATGAGCAGTTCTTC
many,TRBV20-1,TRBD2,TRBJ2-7,CSASGRGTSGAEQYF,TGCAGTGCTAGTGGTAGGGGGACTAGCGGGGCCGAGCAGTACTTC
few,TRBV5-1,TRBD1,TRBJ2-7,CASSSPGQGHYEQYF,TGCGCCAGCAGCTCCCCGGGACAGGGGCATTACGAGCAGTACTTC
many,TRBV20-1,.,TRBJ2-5,CSEGAVQETQYF,TGCAGTGAGGGAGCGGTACAAGAGACCCAGTACTTC
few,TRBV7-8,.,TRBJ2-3,CASSPERDTQYF,TGTGCCAGCAGCCCTGAACGAGATACGCAGTATTTT
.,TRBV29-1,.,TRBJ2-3,CSVEYGTLTDTQYF,TGCAGCGTTGAATACGGGACCCTCACAGATACGCAGTATTTT
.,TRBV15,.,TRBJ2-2,CATRFGANTGELFF,TGTGCCACCAGATTCGGAGCGAACACCGGGGAGCTGTTTTTT